These 23 T cell receptor beta chains originate from one sample sequenced in a study of radiation and T cells in renal cell carcinoma. Sample time point: blood 4 weeks post-SBRT, at nephrectomy. Treatment described: 15 Gy SBRT to primary tumor, nephrectomy 4 weeks later. Assay: immunoSEQ multiplex PCR; the TCRdb copy retains only in-frame clones and omits some. Among 150,000 to 200,000 clones listed, about 85% were seen once. Sequenced here: blood, sampled from a patient whose treatment included radiotherapy and nephrectomy. The receptors here all came from a woman between 45 and 60 years old with renal cell carcinoma.

The chain uses TRBV10-3 and TRBJ1-3; no clear D gene. The V gene's germline CDR1 is ENHRY and CDR2 SYGVKD. Trimming cost V 11 bases and J 1 base, with 18 bases left between them. This CDR3 region has 15 residues. The CDR3 is CASRLIGESGNTIYF. The DNA for the CDR3 is TGTGCCTCCCGGTTGATTGGAGAATCTGGAAACACCATATATTTT.

V usage is TRBV6-6 and J usage is TRBJ1-1; D is undetermined. Germline V CDR1 and CDR2: MNHNY, SVGAGI (reference sequence). The CDR3 loop spans 13 amino acids. Trimming shortened V by 4 bases and J by 5 bases, and 11 bases separated the two germline ends. The chain's CDR3 is CASSSRGGTEAFF. DNA for the CDR3: TGTGCCAGCAGTTCCCGGGGTGGGACTGAAGCTTTCTTT.

V usage is TRBV18 and J usage is TRBJ2-5; 11 bases fit TRBD2. The CDR3 is 17 amino acids. The V and J ends lost 4 bases and 1 base, in that order; junction bases with no gene match: 8. Germline V CDR1 and CDR2: KGHSH, LQKENI. The CDR3 DNA is TGTGCCAGCTCACGCCCGGGACTAGCGGATATCCAAGAGACCCAGTACTTC. As protein: CASSRPGLADIQETQYF.

The chain joins TRBV6-6 to TRBJ1-4, with D tentatively TRBD1 (5 bases). Trimming took off 2 bases at V and 6 bases at J, with 16 bases between the two ends. The length of the CDR3 is 16 residues. Germline V CDR1 and CDR2: MNHNY, SVGAGI (reference sequence). The CDR3 reads CASSYATQGWDEKLFF. The CDR3 nucleotides read TGTGCCAGCAGTTACGCGACCCAGGGATGGGATGAAAAACTGTTTTTT.

The chain is built from TRBV6-1 and TRBJ1-2, with D perhaps matching TRBD1 (5 bases). The germline CDR1 and CDR2 sequences are MNHNS and SASEGT. The CDR3 contains 11 residues. V shed 6 bases and J shed 4 bases, with 6 bases lying between them. The CDR3 DNA sequence: TGTGCCAGCAGGGACACCTATGGCTACACCTTC. Protein sequence: CASRDTYGYTF.

In this sample, this clone turned up once. The V call is TRBV10-3, the J call TRBJ1-3; D not certain. The CDR3 is 14 amino acids. Germline V lookup: CDR1 ENHRY, CDR2 SYGVKD. Trimming removed 0 bases at V and 2 bases at J, with 5 bases between. CDR3 amino acids: CAISESTAGNTIYF. The CDR3 region has the DNA TGTGCCATCAGTGAGTCGACGGCTGGAAACACCATATATTTT.

This clone has a single count. The CDR3 here is CASSSAGGGAAFF. The DNA of the CDR3 is TGTGCCAGCAGCTCAGCGGGAGGGGGAGCCGCCTTCTTC. This chain connects TRBV9 to TRBJ2-1; TRBD2 matches 10 bases. Trimming took 4 bases from V and 16 from J; bases not matched to a gene: 11. From germline, CDR1 is SGDLS and CDR2 YYNGEE. The CDR3 has 13 residues.

The chain has TRBV6-6 and TRBJ1-1; D might be TRBD1 (5 bases). The CDR3 totals 15 residues. Germline lookup yields CDR1 MNHNY and CDR2 SVGAGI (reference sequence). The V gene lost 4 bases and the J gene lost 9 bases, with 21 bases spanning the gap. This CDR3 is CASSSLLGRKNKAFF. The CDR3 DNA reads TGTGCCAGCAGTTCATTACTGGGGCGGAAGAACAAAGCTTTCTTT.

Only one count was recorded for this clone. Other nucleotide sequences in the sample specify the same CDR3. The rearrangement links TRBV18 to TRBJ1-5; D gene unclear. The V end was cut by 3 bases, the J end by 2 bases, with 5 bases between. Germline loops: CDR1 KGHSH, CDR2 LQKENI. The CDR3 extends over 13 amino acids. DNA of the CDR3: TGTGCCAGCTCACCGGGAGGCAATCAGCCCCAGCATTTT. The encoded protein is CASSPGGNQPQHF.

The V and J genes are TRBV5-1 and TRBJ1-6, with 9 nucleotides matching TRBD1. V trimming: 0 bases; J trimming: 9 bases; junction bases outside the gene matches: 7. The germline V gene encodes CDR1 SGHRS and CDR2 YFSETQ. The CDR3 contains 16 residues. The DNA of the CDR3 is TGCGCCAGCAGCTTGGCCGTCAGGGGACAGGGTTCACCCCTCCACTTT. Translation gives CASSLAVRGQGSPLHF.

The chain has TRBV13 and TRBJ2-5; D unclear. The CDR3 length is 13 residues. The V and J ends lost 2 bases and 5 bases respectively, with 9 bases between them. Germline CDR1 reads PRHDT; CDR2 reads FYEKMQ (reference sequence). The CDR3 DNA follows: TGTGCCAGCAGCTTATTCCTTGGGGAGACCCAGTACTTC. It is translated as CASSLFLGETQYF.

The chain couples TRBV7-6 to TRBJ2-3; 9 bases agree with TRBD1. Unmatched junction bases numbered 11, after V lost 5 bases and J lost 5 bases. The CDR3 is made up of 16 amino acids. Germline CDR1 and CDR2: SGHVS and FNYEAQ. The CDR3 loop reads CASSRTGGQVGDTQYF. CDR3 bases: TGTGCCAGCAGCCGCACAGGGGGCCAAGTCGGAGATACGCAGTATTTT. Drawing the rest from reference TRBV7-6 and TRBJ2-3, the complete variable domain is GAGVSQSPRYKVTKRGQDVALRCDPISGHVSLYWYRQALGQGPEFLTYFNYEAQQDKSGLPNDRFSAERPEGSISTLTIQRTEQRDSAMYRCASSRTGGQVGDTQYFGPGTRLTVL.

This clone appeared a single time. The chain combines TRBV18 with TRBJ1-1; TRBD1 matches at 7 bases. The V gene's germline CDR1 is KGHSH and CDR2 LQKENI. CDR3 length equals 18 residues. J was trimmed by 6 bases and V by 2 bases; bases with no gene match: 18. The CDR3, as DNA: TGTGCCAGCTCACCAATCTCAGGGGGATACGAACTGGGGGCTGAAGCTTTCTTT. This codes for CASSPISGGYELGAEAFF.

The rearrangement joins TRBV5-1 to TRBJ2-2; 9 bases match TRBD1. From germline, CDR1 is SGHRS and CDR2 YFSETQ. J lost 6 bases, V lost 0 bases, and 3 bases had no gene match. This CDR3 region has 15 residues. The CDR3 nucleotides read TGCGCCAGCAGCTTGGGGGACAGGGACGCCGGGGAGCTGTTTTTT. Encoded protein: CASSLGDRDAGELFF.

The V and J genes are TRBV21-1 and TRBJ1-5; TRBD1 is the table's D call, not checked against the DNA. TRBV21-1 is a pseudogene. The CDR3 has 11 amino acids. CDR3 sequence: CASSKALPQHF. In nucleotides, the CDR3 is TGTGCCAGCAGCAAGGCTCTCCCCCAGCATTTT.

V usage is TRBV7-2 and J usage is TRBJ1-2, with 8 bases lining up with TRBD1. V lost 5 bases, J lost 4 bases, and 15 bases stayed unmatched. The length of the CDR3 is 17 residues. Germline lookup yields CDR1 SGHTA and CDR2 FQGNSA. The DNA of the CDR3 is TGTGCCAGCAGCCCGTTAGGAGCAGGGGGCGCGAGCTATGGCTACACCTTC. This gives the protein CASSPLGAGGASYGYTF.

The V call is TRBV4-2, the J call TRBJ2-5; D is ambiguous. Deletions cut 0 bases from V and 0 bases from J, with 8 bases between. Per the germline V gene, CDR1 is LGHNA and CDR2 is YNFKEQ. The CDR3 extends over 15 amino acids. CDR3 coding DNA: TGTGCCAGCAGCCAAGAGGGTGCCGACCAAGAGACCCAGTACTTC. As protein: CASSQEGADQETQYF.

V usage is TRBV4-2 and J usage is TRBJ1-2, with no clear D. The CDR3 contains 14 residues. CDR1 is LGHNA and CDR2 is YNFKEQ in the germline V gene. V was clipped by 1 base and J by 2 bases, with 8 bases between them. The CDR3 here is CASSQVPPNYGYTF. CDR3 DNA sequence: TGTGCCAGCAGCCAAGTTCCCCCAAACTATGGCTACACCTTC.

The chain uses TRBV18 and TRBJ2-5; 7 nucleotides align to TRBD1. Unmatched junction bases numbered 7, after V lost 4 bases and J lost 5 bases. This CDR3 is 14 amino acids long. Germline CDR1 and CDR2: KGHSH and LQKENI. The CDR3 nucleotides are TGTGCCAGCTCACGACAGGGAACAAAGGAGACCCAGTACTTC. Translated: CASSRQGTKETQYF.

The chain employs TRBV5-4 and TRBJ2-2; no clear D gene. V was trimmed by 2 bases and J by 7 bases, leaving 6 bases between them. The CDR3 is 12 amino acids. Per the germline V gene, CDR1 is SGHNT and CDR2 is YYREEE (reference sequence). The DNA of the CDR3 is TGTGCCAGCAGCTTTTTGGACGGGGAGCTGTTTTTT. It codes for CASSFLDGELFF.

The J gene is TRBJ2-7, the V gene TRBV4-2; 15 nucleotides match TRBD2. The V gene end was trimmed by 4 bases and the J gene end by 4 bases; junction bases not matched to a gene: 8. The CDR3 runs 17 residues. Germline CDR1 is LGHNA and CDR2 is YNFKEQ. This chain's CDR3 is CASSPGLAGGVWYEQYF. The CDR3 DNA is TGTGCCAGCAGCCCTGGACTAGCGGGGGGGGTCTGGTACGAGCAGTACTTC.

There are a few counts of this clone. V usage is TRBV19 and J usage is TRBJ2-2, with 7 positions matching TRBD1. V lost 6 bases and J lost 7; bases outside the gene matches: 8. CDR1 and CDR2 (germline): LNHDA, SQIVND (reference sequence). The CDR3 runs to 14 residues. CDR3 in amino acids: CASSPGQQNGELFF. The CDR3 nucleotides read TGTGCCAGTAGCCCGGGACAGCAAAACGGGGAGCTGTTTTTT. The full variable domain, rest sourced from reference TRBV19 and TRBJ2-2, is DGGITQSPKYLFRKEGQNVTLSCEQNLNHDAMYWYRQDPGQGLRLIYYSQIVNDFQKGDIAEGYSVSREKKESFPLTVTSAQKNPTAFYLCASSPGQQNGELFFGEGSRLTVL.

This chain connects TRBV23-1 to TRBJ2-1; D ambiguous. TRBV23-1 is an open reading frame whose function is uncertain. The CDR3 is 13 residues long. Trimming took off 5 bases at V and 4 bases at J, with 9 bases between the two ends. CDR3 loop: CASSDQQYNEQFF. The DNA for the CDR3 is TGCGCCAGCAGTGACCAACAGTACAATGAGCAGTTCTTC.